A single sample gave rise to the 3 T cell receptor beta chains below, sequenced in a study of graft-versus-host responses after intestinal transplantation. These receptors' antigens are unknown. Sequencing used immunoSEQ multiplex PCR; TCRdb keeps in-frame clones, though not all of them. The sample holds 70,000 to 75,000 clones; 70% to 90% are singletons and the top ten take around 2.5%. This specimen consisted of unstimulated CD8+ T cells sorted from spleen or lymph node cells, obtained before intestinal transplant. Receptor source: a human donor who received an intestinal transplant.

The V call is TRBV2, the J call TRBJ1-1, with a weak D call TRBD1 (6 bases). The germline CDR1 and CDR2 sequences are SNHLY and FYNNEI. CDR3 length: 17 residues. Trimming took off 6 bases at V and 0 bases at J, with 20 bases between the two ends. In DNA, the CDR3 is TGTGCCAGCAGCGGGGGCGGGAGCAAACTCCTGAACACTGAAGCTTTCTTT. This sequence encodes CASSGGGSKLLNTEAFF.

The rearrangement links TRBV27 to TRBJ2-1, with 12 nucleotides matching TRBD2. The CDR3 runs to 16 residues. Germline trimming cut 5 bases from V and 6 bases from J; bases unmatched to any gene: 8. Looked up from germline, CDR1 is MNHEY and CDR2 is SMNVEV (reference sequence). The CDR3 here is CASSPLLAGGPNEQFF. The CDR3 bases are TGTGCCAGCAGTCCACTACTAGCGGGAGGTCCCAATGAGCAGTTCTTC.

CDR3 loop: CASSTSPSGTTYNEQFF. DNA of the CDR3: TGTGCCAGCAGCACCTCACCTAGCGGGACAACCTACAATGAGCAGTTCTTC. V gene TRBV27 combines with J gene TRBJ2-1, with 9 positions matching TRBD2. Germline V CDR1 and CDR2: MNHEY, SMNVEV (reference sequence). The length of the CDR3 is 17 residues. V trimming: 6 bases; J trimming: 2 bases; junction bases outside the gene matches: 11.